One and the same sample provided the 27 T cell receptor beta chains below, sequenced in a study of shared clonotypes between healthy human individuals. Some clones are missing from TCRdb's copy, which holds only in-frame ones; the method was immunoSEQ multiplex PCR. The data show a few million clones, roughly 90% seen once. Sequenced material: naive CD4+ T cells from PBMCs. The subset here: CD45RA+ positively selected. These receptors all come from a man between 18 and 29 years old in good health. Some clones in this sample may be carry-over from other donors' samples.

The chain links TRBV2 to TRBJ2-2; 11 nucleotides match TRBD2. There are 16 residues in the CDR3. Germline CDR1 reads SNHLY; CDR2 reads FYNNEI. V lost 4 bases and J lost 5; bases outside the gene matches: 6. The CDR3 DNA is TGTGCCAGCAGTGCGGGAGCTAGCGGGAGGACCGGGGAGCTGTTTTTT. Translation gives CASSAGASGRTGELFF.

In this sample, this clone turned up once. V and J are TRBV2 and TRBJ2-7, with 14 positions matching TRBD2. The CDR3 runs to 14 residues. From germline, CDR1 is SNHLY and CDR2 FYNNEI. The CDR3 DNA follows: TGTGCCAGCAGTGAAAACGGAGGGACTAGCGGGAGTATTGTC. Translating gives CASSENGGTSGSIV.

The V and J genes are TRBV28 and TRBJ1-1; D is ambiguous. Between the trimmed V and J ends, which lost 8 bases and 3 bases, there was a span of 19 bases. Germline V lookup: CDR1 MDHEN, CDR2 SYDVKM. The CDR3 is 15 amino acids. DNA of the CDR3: TGTGCCAGCTCAGTCCTCAAGGATTGGTACACTGAAGCTTTCTTT. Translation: CASSVLKDWYTEAFF.

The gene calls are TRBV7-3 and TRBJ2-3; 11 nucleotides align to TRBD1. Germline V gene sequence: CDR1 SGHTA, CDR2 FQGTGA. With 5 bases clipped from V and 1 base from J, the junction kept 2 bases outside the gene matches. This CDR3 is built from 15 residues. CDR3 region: CASSGQGAGTDTQYF. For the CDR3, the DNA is TGTGCCAGCAGCGGACAGGGGGCTGGCACAGATACGCAGTATTTT.

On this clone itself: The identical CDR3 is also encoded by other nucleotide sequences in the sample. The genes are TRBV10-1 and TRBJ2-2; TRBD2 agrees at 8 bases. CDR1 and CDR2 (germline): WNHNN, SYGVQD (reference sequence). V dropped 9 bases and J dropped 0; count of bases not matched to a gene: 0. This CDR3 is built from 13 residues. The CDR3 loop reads CASSGTNTGELFF. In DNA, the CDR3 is TGCGCCAGTAGCGGGACGAACACCGGGGAGCTGTTTTTT.

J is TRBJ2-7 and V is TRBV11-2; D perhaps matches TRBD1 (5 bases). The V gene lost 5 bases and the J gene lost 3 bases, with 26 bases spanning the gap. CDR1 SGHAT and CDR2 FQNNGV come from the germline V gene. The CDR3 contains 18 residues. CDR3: CASSPRLTTGIFHYEQYF. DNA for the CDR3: TGTGCCAGCAGCCCTCGGCTTACAACAGGAATCTTTCACTACGAGCAGTACTTC.

This CDR3 is CSGGQGASGELFF. The CDR3 DNA follows: TGCAGCGGAGGACAGGGGGCTTCCGGGGAGCTGTTTTTT. The chain uses TRBV29-1 and TRBJ2-2; 11 nucleotides match TRBD1. The germline gives CDR1 SQVTM, CDR2 ANQGSEA. V lost 7 bases to trimming and J lost 6 bases; unmatched junction nucleotides: 4. The CDR3 is 13 amino acids.

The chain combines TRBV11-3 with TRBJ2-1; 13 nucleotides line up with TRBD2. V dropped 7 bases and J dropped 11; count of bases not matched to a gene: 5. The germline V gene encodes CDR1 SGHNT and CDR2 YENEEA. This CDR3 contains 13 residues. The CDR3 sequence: CASTGTSGTQQFF. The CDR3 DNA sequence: TGTGCCAGCACAGGGACTAGCGGGACCCAGCAGTTCTTC.

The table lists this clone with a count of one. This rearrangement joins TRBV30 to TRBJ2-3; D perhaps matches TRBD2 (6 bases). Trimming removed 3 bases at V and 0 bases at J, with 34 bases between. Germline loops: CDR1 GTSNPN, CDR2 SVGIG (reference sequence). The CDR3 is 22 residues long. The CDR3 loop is CAWSPSFFLNRGLASSTDTQYF. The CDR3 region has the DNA TGTGCCTGGAGCCCGAGCTTTTTTCTCAATCGGGGCCTAGCGTCCAGCACAGATACGCAGTATTTT.

The chain's CDR3 is CASRKQGSSGANVLTF. CDR3 DNA: TGTGCCAGTAGAAAACAGGGAAGCTCTGGGGCCAACGTCCTGACTTTC. The chain recombines TRBV19 with TRBJ2-6; maybe TRBD1 (6 bases). The CDR3 totals 16 residues. The V end was cut by 6 bases, the J end by 0 bases, with 12 bases between. Germline CDR1 LNHDA, CDR2 SQIVND (reference sequence).

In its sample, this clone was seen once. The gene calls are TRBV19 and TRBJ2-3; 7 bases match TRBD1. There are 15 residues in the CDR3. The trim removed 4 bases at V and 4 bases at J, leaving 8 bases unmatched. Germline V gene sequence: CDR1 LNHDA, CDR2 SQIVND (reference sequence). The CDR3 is CASSTSTGLADTQYF. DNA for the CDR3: TGTGCCAGTAGTACCTCGACAGGGTTAGCAGATACGCAGTATTTT.

CDR3 in DNA: TGTGCCAGCAGCCCGGACAGGGAGGGCTACGAGCAGTACTTC. Its protein is CASSPDREGYEQYF. V and J are TRBV2 and TRBJ2-7; D possibly corresponds to TRBD1 (8 bases). CDR1 SNHLY and CDR2 FYNNEI come from the germline V gene. There are 14 residues in the CDR3. Trimming took 6 bases from V and 3 from J, leaving 15 bases between them.

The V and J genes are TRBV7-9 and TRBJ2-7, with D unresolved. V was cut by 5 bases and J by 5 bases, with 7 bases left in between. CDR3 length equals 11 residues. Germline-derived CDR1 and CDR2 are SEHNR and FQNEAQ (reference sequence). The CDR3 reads CASSVLDEQYF. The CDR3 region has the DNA TGTGCCAGCAGCGTGCTGGACGAGCAGTACTTC. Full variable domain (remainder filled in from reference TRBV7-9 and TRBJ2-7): DTGVSQNPRHKITKRGQNVTFRCDPISEHNRLYWYRQTLGQGPEFLTYFQNEAQLEKSRLLSDRFSAERPKGSFSTLEIQRTEQGDSAMYLCASSVLDEQYFGPGTRLTVT.

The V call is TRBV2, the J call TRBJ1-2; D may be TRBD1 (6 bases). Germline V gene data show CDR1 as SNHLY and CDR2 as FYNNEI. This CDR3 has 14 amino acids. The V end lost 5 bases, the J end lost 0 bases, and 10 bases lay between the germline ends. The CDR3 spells CASSQDSPNYGYTF. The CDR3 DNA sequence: TGTGCCAGCAGTCAGGACAGCCCTAACTATGGCTACACCTTC.

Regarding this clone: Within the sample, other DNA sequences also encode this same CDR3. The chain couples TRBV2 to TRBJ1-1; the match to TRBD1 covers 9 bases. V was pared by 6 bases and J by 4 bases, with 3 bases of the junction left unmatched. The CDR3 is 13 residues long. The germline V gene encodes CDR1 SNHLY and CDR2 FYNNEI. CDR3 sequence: CASSAGQGTEAFF. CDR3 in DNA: TGTGCCAGCAGCGCGGGACAGGGCACTGAAGCTTTCTTT.

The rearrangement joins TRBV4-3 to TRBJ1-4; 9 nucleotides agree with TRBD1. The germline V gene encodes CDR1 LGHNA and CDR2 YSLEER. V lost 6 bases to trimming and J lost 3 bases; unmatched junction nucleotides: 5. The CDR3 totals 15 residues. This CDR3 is CASRKQGAANEKLFF. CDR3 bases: TGCGCCAGCAGAAAACAGGGGGCTGCTAATGAAAAACTGTTTTTT.

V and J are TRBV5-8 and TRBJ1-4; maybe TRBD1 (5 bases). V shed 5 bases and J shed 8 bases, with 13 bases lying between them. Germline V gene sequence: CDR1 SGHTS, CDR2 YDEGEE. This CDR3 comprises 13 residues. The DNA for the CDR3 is TGTGCCAGCAGAGCCCGGTGGGGCGAAAAACTGTTTTTT. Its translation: CASRARWGEKLFF.

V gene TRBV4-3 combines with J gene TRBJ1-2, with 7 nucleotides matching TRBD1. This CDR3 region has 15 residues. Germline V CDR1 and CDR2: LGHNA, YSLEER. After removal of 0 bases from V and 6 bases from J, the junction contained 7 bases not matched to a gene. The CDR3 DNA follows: TGCGCCAGCAGCCAAGATGGGGCAGGGGGGAATGGCTACACCTTC. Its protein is CASSQDGAGGNGYTF.

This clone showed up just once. The CDR3 coding sequence is TGTGCCAGCAGCCAAGATCCGAGGGAATTTCTCCCTGAAAAACTGTTTTTT. This encodes CASSQDPREFLPEKLFF. The chain recombines TRBV11-2 with TRBJ1-4, with no clear D. From germline, CDR1 is SGHAT and CDR2 FQNNGV. The ends were cut back, 5 bases at V and 7 bases at J, with 23 bases in the middle. This CDR3 comprises 17 residues.

CDR3 sequence (DNA): TGTGCCAGCAGTGTGTGGGCGTACCGGGAGACCCAGTACTTC. Amino acids: CASSVWAYRETQYF. The J gene is TRBJ2-5, the V gene TRBV25-1; D not certain. In germline, CDR1 is MGHDK, CDR2 SYGVNS. The V end was cut by 4 bases, the J end by 5 bases, with 14 bases between. The CDR3 sequence is 14 residues long.

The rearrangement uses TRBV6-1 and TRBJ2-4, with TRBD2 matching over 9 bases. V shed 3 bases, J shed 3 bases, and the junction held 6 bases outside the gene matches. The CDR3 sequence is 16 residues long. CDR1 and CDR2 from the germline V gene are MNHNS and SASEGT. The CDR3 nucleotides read TGTGCCAGCAGTGAGCGGGAGGGCCGGGGCAAAAACATTCAGTACTTC. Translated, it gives CASSEREGRGKNIQYF.

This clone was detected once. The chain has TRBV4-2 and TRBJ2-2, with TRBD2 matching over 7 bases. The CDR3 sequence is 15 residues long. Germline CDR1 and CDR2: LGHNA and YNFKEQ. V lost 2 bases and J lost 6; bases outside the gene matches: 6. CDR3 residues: CASSQLGREPGELFF. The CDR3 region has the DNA TGTGCCAGCAGCCAATTGGGGCGGGAGCCCGGGGAGCTGTTTTTT.

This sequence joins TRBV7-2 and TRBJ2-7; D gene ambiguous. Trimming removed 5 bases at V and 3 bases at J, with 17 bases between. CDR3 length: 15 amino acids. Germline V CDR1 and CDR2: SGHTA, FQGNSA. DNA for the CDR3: TGTGCCAGCAGCCCTGGTGGGGTGGGGTTCTACGAGCAGTACTTC. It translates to CASSPGGVGFYEQYF.

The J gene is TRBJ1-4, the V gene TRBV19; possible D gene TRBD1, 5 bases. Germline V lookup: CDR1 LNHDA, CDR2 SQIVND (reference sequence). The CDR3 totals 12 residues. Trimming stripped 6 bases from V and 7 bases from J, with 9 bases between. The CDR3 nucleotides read TGTGCCAGTAGCCGGGACTTTGAAAAACTGTTTTTT. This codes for CASSRDFEKLFF. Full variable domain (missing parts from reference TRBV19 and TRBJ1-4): DGGITQSPKYLFRKEGQNVTLSCEQNLNHDAMYWYRQDPGQGLRLIYYSQIVNDFQKGDIAEGYSVSREKKESFPLTVTSAQKNPTAFYLCASSRDFEKLFFGSGTQLSVL.

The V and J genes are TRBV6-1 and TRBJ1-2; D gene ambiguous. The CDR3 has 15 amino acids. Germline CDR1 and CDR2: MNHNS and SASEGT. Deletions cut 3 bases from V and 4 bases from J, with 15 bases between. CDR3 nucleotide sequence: TGTGCCAGCAGTGACTGGACGGGGAGCTCCTATGGCTACACCTTC. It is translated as CASSDWTGSSYGYTF.

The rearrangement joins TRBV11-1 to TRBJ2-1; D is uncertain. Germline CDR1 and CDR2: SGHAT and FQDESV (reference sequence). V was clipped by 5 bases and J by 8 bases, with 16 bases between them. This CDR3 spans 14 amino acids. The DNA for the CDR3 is TGTGCCAGCAGCCAGACGAGATCGAGCGATGAGCAGTTCTTC. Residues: CASSQTRSSDEQFF.

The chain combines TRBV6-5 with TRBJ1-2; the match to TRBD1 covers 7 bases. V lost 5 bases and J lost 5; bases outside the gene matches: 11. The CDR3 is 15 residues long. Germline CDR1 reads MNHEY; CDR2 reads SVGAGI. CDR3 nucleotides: TGTGCCAGCAGTGGAAGCAGGGGGGCGTGGTATGGCTACACCTTC. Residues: CASSGSRGAWYGYTF.